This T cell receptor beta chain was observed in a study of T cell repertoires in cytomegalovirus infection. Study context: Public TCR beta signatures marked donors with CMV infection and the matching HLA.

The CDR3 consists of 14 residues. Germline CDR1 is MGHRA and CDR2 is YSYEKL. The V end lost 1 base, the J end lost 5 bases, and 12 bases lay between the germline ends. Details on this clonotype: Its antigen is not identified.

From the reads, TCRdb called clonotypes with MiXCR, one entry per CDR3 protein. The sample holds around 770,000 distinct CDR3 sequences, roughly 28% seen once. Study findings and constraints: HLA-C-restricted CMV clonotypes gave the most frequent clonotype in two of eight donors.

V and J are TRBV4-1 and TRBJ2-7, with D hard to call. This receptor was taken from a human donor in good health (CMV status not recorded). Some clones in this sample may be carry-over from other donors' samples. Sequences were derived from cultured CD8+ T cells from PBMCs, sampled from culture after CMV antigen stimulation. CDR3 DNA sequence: TGCGCCAGCAGCCAAGGAGAGGAGCTGAACGAGCAGTACTTC. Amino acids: CASSQGEELNEQYF.